This T cell receptor (beta chain) was retrieved from a study of early T cells in non-severe SARS-CoV-2 infection (dated by TCRdb to the early 2020s). About the investigation overall: Bulk RNA from unsorted whole blood was used for TCR sequencing, so alpha and beta chains could not be paired. Overall study results and their limits: VDJdb matching was skewed toward anti-spike CD8 responses and likely underestimated virus-specific expansions, missing private and CD4 specificities.

This clonotype occurred many times. What antigen it recognizes has not been identified. No quality values exist for individual bases; no much larger clone is one base distant. To prepare the library, 5' RACE was applied. The reads were generated on a NextSeq 500. In the TCR library protocol, unique molecular identifiers were attached to individual cDNA molecules to correct for PCR bias and sequencing error. TCR alpha and beta chains were both sequenced, and the abundances of alpha and beta sequences in each sample were closely correlated with each other. As for the authors' bioinformatics: Decombinator V4 was used to annotate the V gene, J gene and CDR3 of the TCR sequences. Expanded TCRs were defined as changing significantly between any two time points under a Poisson model with p below 0.0001. TCR abundances were normalised to the total number of TCRs sequenced in each sample and reported as counts per million. TRAV1-2 paired with TRAJ12, TRAJ20 or TRAJ33 defined MAIT TCRs, while TRAV10 paired with TRAJ18 defined iNKT TCRs. VDJdb, accessed on 1 November 2021, was searched for TCRs annotated for CMV, EBV and SARS-CoV-2, and TCRs annotated for more than one antigen were excluded. TCRdb passed the public sequencing reads through fastp at Q25 and MiXCR, retaining productive beta sequences. Rows with a matching CDR3 protein are joined into one entry that keeps the most common DNA and genes. In this record, the V and J calls reflect TCRdb's handling and not the investigators' own analysis. For this sample there are roughly 60,000 distinct CDR3 sequences; around 6% appear just once. The ten largest clones take up 6.8% of the sample.

A case-control design nested within a healthcare worker cohort in London, UK, was used, with weekly nasopharyngeal swab PCR tests and blood sampling performed. Healthcare workers were recruited between 23 and 31 March 2020, during the week of the UK lockdown, and were followed weekly for up to about 15 weeks. CDR1 and CDR2 (MNHNY, SVGAGI) derive from the germline V gene (reference sequence). At the junction V is shortened by 6 bases and J by 6 bases, with 11 bases in between. Measured from the cysteine to the phenylalanine, the CDR3 is 12 residues long. The kept DNA is CDR3 alone, 36 bases in frame from the first base.

The receptor was isolated from an adult who was a healthcare worker with PCR-confirmed SARS-CoV-2 infection or an uninfected control (not recorded which). The material sequenced was whole blood. Recombination connected TRBV6-6 to TRBJ1-1; the D segment cannot be called with confidence. DNA sequence: TGTGCCAGCAGCCTACGCGTCGCTGAAGCTTTCTTT. Its protein is CASSLRVAEAFF.